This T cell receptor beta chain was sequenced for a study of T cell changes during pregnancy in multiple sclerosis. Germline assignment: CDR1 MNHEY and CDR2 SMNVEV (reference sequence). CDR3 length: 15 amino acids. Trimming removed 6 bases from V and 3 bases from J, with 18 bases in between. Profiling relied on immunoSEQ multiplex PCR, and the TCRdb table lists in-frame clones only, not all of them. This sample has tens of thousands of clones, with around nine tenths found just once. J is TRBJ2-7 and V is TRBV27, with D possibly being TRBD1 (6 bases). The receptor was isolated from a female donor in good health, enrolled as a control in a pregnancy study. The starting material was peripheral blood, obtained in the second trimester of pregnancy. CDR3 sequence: CASSPTGQGSYEQYF. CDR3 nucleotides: TGTGCCAGCAGCCCTACGGGGCAGGGGAGCTACGAGCAGTACTTC.